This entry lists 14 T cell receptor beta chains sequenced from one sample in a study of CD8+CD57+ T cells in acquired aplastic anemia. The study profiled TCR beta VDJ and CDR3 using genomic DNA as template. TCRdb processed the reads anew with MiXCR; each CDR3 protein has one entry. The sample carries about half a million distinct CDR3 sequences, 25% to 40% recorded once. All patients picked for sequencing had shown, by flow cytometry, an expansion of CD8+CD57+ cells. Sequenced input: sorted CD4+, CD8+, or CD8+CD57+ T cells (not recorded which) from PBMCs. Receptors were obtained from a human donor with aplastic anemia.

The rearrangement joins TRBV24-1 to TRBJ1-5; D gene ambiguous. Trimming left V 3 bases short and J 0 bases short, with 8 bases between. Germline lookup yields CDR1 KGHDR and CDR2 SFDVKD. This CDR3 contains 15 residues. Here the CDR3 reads CATSDRGLSNQPQHF. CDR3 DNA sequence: TGTGCCACCAGTGATCGAGGGCTTAGCAATCAGCCCCAGCATTTT.

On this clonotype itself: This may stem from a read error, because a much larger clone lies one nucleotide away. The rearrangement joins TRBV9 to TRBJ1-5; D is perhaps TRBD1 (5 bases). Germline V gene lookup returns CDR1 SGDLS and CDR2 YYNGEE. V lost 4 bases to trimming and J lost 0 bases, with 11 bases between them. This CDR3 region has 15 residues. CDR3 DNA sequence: TGTGCCAGCAGCCAGGGCAGCTATAGCAATCAGCCCCAGCATTTT. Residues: CASSQGSYSNQPQHF.

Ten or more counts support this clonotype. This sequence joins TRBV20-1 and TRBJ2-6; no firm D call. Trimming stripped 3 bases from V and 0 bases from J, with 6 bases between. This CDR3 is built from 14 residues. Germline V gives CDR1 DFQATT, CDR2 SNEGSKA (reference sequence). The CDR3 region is CSASENSGANVLTF. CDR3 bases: TGCAGTGCTAGTGAAAACTCTGGGGCCAACGTCCTGACTTTC.

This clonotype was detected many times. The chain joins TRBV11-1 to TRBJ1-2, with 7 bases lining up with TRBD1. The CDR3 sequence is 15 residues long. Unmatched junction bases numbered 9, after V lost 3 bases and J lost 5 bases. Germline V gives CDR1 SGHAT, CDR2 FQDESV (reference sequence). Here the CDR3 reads CASSLGTADGYGYTF. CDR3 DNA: TGTGCCAGCAGCTTGGGGACAGCTGACGGGTATGGCTACACCTTC. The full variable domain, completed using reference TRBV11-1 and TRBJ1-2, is EAEVAQSPRYKITEKSQAVAFWCDPISGHATLYWYRQILGQGPELLVQFQDESVVDDSQLPKDRFSAERLKGVDSTLKIQPAELGDSAMYLCASSLGTADGYGYTFGSGTRLTVV.

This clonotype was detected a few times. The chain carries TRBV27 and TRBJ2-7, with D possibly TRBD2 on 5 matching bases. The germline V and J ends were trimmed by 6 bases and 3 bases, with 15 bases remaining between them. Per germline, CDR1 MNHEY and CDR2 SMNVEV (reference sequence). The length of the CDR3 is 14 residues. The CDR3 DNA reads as TGTGCCAGCAGGCAGCTGGACGGAGGCTACGAGCAGTACTTC. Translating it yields CASRQLDGGYEQYF.

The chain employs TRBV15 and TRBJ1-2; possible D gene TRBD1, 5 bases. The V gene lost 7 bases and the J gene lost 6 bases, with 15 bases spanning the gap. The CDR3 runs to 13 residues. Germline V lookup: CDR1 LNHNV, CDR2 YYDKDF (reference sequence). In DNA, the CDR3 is TGTGCCACCATCGTATGGGGGTACGATGGCTACACCTTC. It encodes CATIVWGYDGYTF.

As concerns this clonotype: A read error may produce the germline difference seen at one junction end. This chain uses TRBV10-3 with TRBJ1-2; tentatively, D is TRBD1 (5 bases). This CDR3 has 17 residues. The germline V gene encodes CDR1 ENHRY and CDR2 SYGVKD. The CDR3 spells CASSPWEGRGEGYGYTF. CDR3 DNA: TGTGCCAGCAGTCCCTGGGAGGGGAGGGGCGAGGGCTATGGCTACACCTTC.

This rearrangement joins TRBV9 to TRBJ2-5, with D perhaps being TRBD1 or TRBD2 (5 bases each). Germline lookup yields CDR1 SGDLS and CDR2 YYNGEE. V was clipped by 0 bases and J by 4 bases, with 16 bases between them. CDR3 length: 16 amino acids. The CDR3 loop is CASSVGVGTAPETQYF. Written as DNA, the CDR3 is TGTGCCAGCAGCGTAGGGGTGGGGACGGCTCCAGAGACCCAGTACTTC.

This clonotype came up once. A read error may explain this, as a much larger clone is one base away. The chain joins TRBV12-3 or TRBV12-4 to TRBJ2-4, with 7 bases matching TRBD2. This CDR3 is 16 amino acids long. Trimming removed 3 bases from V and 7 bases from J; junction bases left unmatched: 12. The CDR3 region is CASSFPSGDTRNIQYF. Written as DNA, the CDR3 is TGTGCCAGCAGTTTCCCTAGCGGTGATACACGGAACATTCAGTACTTC.

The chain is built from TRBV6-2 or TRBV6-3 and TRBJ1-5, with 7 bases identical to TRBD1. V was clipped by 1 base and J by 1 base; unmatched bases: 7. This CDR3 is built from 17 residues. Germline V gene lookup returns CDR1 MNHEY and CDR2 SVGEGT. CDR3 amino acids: CASSYLGQTLSNQPQHF. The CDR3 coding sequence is TGTGCCAGCAGTTACTTGGGACAGACACTGAGCAATCAGCCCCAGCATTTT.

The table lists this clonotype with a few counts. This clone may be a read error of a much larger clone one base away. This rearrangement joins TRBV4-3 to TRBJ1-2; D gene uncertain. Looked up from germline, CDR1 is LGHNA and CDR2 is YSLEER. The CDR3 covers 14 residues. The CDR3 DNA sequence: TGCCCCAGCAGCCCGGCGGTCGTTGGCTATGGCTACACCTTC. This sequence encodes CPSSPAVVGYGYTF.

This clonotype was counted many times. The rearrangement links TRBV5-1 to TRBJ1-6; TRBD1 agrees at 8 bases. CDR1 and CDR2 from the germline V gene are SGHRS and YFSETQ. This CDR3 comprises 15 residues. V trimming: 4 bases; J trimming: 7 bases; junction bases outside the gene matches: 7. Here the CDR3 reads CASSPEGQANSPLHF. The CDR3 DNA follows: TGCGCCAGCAGCCCAGAGGGACAGGCAAATTCACCCCTCCACTTT.

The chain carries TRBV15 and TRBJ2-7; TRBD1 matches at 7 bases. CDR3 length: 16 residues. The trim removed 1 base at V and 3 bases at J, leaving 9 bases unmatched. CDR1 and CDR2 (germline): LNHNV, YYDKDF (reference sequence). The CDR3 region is CATSRGMQGDGYEQYF. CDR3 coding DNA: TGTGCCACCAGCAGAGGTATGCAGGGGGATGGCTACGAGCAGTACTTC.

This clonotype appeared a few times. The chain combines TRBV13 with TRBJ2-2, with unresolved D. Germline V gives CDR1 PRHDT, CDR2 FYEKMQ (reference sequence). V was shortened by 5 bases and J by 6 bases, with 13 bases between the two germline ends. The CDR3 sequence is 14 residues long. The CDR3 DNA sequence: TGTGCCAGCAGCGCAGGCCCATTGGCCGGGGAGCTGTTTTTT. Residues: CASSAGPLAGELFF.